This is a list of T cell receptor beta chains from one sample in a study of neoadjuvant anti-PD-1 for oral cavity cancer. The data were produced by immunoSEQ multiplex PCR, yet TCRdb's version contains in-frame clones alone and is incomplete. The data show around 35,000 clones, about 36% seen once. Sequenced material: tumor tissue, taken after nivolumab (anti-PD-1) treatment. The receptors stem from a person between 40 and 80 years old with oral cavity squamous cell carcinoma. The CDR3 runs from the conserved cysteine through the conserved F or W. The D gene is left open where the match is weak. Only some rows state a clone size, as once, few, many or a class for expanded clones.

clone_size	j_call	v_call	d_call	cdr3_aa	cdr3_nt
-	TRBJ2-2	TRBV25-1	-	CASSEFSTGELFF	TGTGCCAGCAGCGAGTTTTCTACCGGGGAGCTGTTTTTT
-	TRBJ2-5	TRBV4-2	-	CASGHGETQYF	TGTGCCAGCGGGCACGGAGAGACCCAGTACTTC
once	TRBJ1-4	TRBV28	-	CASSAFNEKLFF	TGTGCCAGCAGTGCCTTTAATGAAAAACTGTTTTTT
-	TRBJ1-1	TRBV7-9	TRBD1	CASTRWDSDTEAFF	TGTGCCAGCACTCGTTGGGACAGTGACACTGAAGCTTTCTTT
many	TRBJ1-2	TRBV5-6	-	CASSWGSGVNGYTF	TGTGCCAGCAGCTGGGGTTCAGGGGTGAATGGCTACACCTTC
few	TRBJ2-7	TRBV29-1	TRBD1	CSVRSGTGGYEQYF	TGCAGCGTCCGGTCAGGGACAGGTGGTTACGAGCAGTACTTC
few	TRBJ2-2	TRBV7-6	TRBD1	CASSLGTGTNTGELFF	TGTGCCAGCAGCTTAGGGACAGGGACGAACACCGGGGAGCTGTTTTTT
once	TRBJ2-7	TRBV5-1	-	CASSLGGRRGEQYF	TGCGCCAGCAGCTTGGGGGGGCGTCGAGGGGAGCAGTACTTC
many	TRBJ2-7	TRBV29-1	-	CSAKTHSYEQYF	TGCAGCGCCAAGACGCACTCCTACGAGCAGTACTTC
many	TRBJ2-7	TRBV7-2	TRBD2	CASSLTGLADYEQYF	TGTGCCAGCAGCTTAACGGGACTAGCGGATTACGAGCAGTACTTC
-	TRBJ1-1	TRBV19	-	CASSMKAGTTEAFF	TGTGCCAGTAGTATGAAGGCAGGGACCACTGAAGCTTTCTTT
-	TRBJ1-2	TRBV7-9	TRBD1	CASSFGDRIYGYTF	TGTGCCAGCAGCTTCGGGGACAGGATCTATGGCTACACCTTC
many	TRBJ1-1	TRBV27	-	CASSRFGTEAFF	TGTGCCAGCAGCCGCTTTGGGACTGAAGCTTTCTTT
-	TRBJ1-2	TRBV28	-	CASSLSRYGYTF	TGTGCCAGCAGTTTATCCCGATATGGCTACACCTTC
-	TRBJ2-1	TRBV4-1	TRBD2	CASSPIAGGSGNEQFF	TGCGCCAGCAGCCCCATAGCGGGAGGGTCCGGGAATGAGCAGTTCTTC
many	TRBJ2-7	TRBV7-2	-	CASSQGYVANEQYF	TGTGCCAGCAGCCAGGGATATGTCGCCAACGAGCAGTACTTC
-	TRBJ2-1	TRBV4-2	TRBD1	CASSQETGGEQFF	TGTGCCAGCAGCCAAGAAACAGGGGGTGAGCAGTTCTTC
few	TRBJ2-5	TRBV4-1	-	CASSQGTGLLLETQYF	TGCGCCAGCAGCCAAGGGACGGGACTCCTTTTGGAGACCCAGTACTTC
-	TRBJ1-2	TRBV5-1	TRBD1	CASSLEWDRADYTF	TGCGCCAGCAGCTTGGAATGGGACAGGGCGGACTACACCTTC
few	TRBJ1-6	TRBV5-1	TRBD1	CASSPGTGNSPLHF	TGCGCCAGCAGCCCCGGGACAGGAAATTCACCCCTCCACTTT
-	TRBJ2-7	TRBV5-1	-	CASSFNSGEQYF	TGCGCCAGCAGCTTTAACAGCGGCGAGCAGTACTTC
few	TRBJ2-7	TRBV6-1	TRBD1	CASRTQQGAAYEQYF	TGTGCCAGCAGAACACAACAGGGGGCGGCCTACGAGCAGTACTTC
many	TRBJ2-7	TRBV5-6	-	CASSMGGSPYEQYF	TGTGCCAGCAGTATGGGCGGCAGCCCCTACGAGCAGTACTTC
many	TRBJ2-2	TRBV27	TRBD2	CASNPLAGGAGELFF	TGTGCCAGCAATCCTCTAGCGGGAGGGGCCGGGGAGCTGTTTTTT
-	TRBJ2-3	TRBV9	-	CASTLGGFSTDTQYF	TGTGCCAGCACCTTAGGGGGTTTTAGCACAGATACGCAGTATTTT
few	TRBJ1-1	TRBV20-1	-	CSAPTGEAFF	TGCAGTGCTCCCACTGGGGAAGCTTTCTTT
few	TRBJ1-2	TRBV6-5	-	CASKKGASNYGYTF	TGTGCCAGCAAAAAAGGGGCCTCTAACTATGGCTACACCTTC
-	TRBJ2-3	TRBV27	TRBD2	CASSLLEEGLAGGPRDTQYF	TGTGCCAGCAGTTTACTCGAGGAAGGACTAGCGGGAGGGCCGAGGGATACGCAGTATTTT
-	TRBJ1-3	TRBV5-4	TRBD1	CASSQTGLFWDTIYF	TGTGCCAGCAGCCAGACAGGGTTGTTTTGGGACACCATATATTTT
few	TRBJ2-7	TRBV28	-	CASSLAGASSYEQYF	TGTGCCAGCAGTTTGGCGGGGGCGAGCTCCTACGAGCAGTACTTC
-	TRBJ1-5	TRBV30	TRBD1	CAWRGQPNQPQHF	TGTGCCTGGAGGGGACAGCCAAATCAGCCCCAGCATTTT
few	TRBJ1-5	TRBV4-1	TRBD1	CASSHRTGRDGNQPQHF	TGCGCCAGCAGCCATCGGACAGGGAGGGACGGCAATCAGCCCCAGCATTTT
-	TRBJ1-3	TRBV11-2	-	CASSSLGNTIYF	TGTGCCAGCAGCTCTCTCGGAAACACCATATATTTT
few	TRBJ1-3	TRBV9	-	CASSARGGSAGNTIYF	TGTGCCAGCAGCGCACGAGGGGGTTCTGCCGGAAACACCATATATTTT
-	TRBJ1-1	TRBV5-1	TRBD1	CASSFPGTGYSNTEAFF	TGCGCCAGCAGCTTCCCCGGGACAGGATACTCGAACACTGAAGCTTTCTTT
-	TRBJ2-7	TRBV7-8	-	CASSSSRPRTYEQYF	TGTGCCAGCAGCTCTTCCCGGCCGCGGACCTACGAGCAGTACTTC
-	TRBJ1-4	TRBV2	-	CASSEMGRTNEKLFF	TGTGCCAGCAGTGAGATGGGAAGGACCAATGAAAAACTGTTTTTT
many	TRBJ1-1	TRBV5-1	-	CASSLTGFGTEAFF	TGCGCCAGCAGCTTGACAGGGTTTGGGACTGAAGCTTTCTTT